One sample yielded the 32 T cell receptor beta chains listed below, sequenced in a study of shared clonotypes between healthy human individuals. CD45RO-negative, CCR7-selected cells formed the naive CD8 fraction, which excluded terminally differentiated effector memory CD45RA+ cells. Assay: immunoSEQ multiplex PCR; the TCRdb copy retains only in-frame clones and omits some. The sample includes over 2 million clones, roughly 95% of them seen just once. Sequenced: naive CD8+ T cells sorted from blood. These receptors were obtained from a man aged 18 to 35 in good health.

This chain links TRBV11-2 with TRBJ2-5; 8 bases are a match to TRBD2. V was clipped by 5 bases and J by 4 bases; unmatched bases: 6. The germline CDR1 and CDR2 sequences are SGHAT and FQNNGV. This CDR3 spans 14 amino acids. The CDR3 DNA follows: TGTGCCAGCAGCCAAGGGACTAGGAGAGAGACCCAGTACTTC. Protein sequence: CASSQGTRRETQYF.

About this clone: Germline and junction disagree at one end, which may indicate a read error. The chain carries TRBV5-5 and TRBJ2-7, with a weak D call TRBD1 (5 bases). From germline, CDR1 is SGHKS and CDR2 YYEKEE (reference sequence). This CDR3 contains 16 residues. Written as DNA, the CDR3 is TGCGCCAGCAGCCAAGAGAGGACATCGAGCTCCTACGAGCAGTACTTC. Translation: CASSQERTSSSYEQYF.

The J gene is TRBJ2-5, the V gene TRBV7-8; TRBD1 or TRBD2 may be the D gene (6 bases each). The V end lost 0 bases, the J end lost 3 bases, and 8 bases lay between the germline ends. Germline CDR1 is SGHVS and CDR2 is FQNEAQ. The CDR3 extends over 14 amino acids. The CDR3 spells CASSLARGEETQYF. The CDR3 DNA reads TGTGCCAGCAGCTTAGCTAGGGGGGAAGAGACCCAGTACTTC.

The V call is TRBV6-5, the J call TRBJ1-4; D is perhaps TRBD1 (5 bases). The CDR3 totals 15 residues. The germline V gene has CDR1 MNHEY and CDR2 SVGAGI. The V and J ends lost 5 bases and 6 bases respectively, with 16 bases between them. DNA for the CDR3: TGTGCCAGCAGTCGCGACGGGGGAGGGTATGAAAAACTGTTTTTT. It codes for CASSRDGGGYEKLFF.

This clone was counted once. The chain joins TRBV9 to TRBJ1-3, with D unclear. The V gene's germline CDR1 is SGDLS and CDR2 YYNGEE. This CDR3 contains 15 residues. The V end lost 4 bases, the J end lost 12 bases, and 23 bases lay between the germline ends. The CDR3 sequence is CASSPGVDTLNGIYF. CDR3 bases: TGTGCCAGCAGCCCCGGAGTCGATACGTTAAACGGCATATATTTT. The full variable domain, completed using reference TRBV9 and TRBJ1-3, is DSGVTQTPKHLITATGQRVTLRCSPRSGDLSVYWYQQSLDQGLQFLIQYYNGEERAKGNILERFSAQQFPDLHSELNLSSLELGDSALYFCASSPGVDTLNGIYFGEGSWLTVV.

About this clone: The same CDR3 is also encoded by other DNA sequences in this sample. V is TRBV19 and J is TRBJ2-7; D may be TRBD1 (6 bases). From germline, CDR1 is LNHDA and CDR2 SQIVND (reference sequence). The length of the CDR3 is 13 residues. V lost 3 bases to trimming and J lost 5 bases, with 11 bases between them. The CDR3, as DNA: TGTGCCAGTAGTATTTCGAGGGGGAACGAGCAGTACTTC. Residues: CASSISRGNEQYF.

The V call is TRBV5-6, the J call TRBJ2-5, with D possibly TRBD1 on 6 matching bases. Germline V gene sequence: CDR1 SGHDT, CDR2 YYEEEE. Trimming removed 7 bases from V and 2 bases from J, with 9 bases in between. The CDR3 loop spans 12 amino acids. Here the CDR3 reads CASGDIQETQYF. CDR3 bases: TGTGCCAGCGGGGACATTCAAGAGACCCAGTACTTC.

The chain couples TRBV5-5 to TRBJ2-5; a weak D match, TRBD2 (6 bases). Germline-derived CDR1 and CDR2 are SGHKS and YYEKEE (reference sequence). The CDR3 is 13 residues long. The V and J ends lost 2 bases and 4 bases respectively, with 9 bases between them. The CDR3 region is CASSFEGGETQYF. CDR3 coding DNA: TGTGCCAGCAGCTTTGAGGGAGGAGAGACCCAGTACTTC.

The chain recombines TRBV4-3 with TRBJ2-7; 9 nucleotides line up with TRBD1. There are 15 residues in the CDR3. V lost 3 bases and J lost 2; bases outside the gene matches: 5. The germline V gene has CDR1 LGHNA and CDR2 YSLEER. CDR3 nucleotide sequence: TGCGCCAGCAGCCAGGGCCGACAGGGGGCCTACGAGCAGTACTTC. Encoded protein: CASSQGRQGAYEQYF.

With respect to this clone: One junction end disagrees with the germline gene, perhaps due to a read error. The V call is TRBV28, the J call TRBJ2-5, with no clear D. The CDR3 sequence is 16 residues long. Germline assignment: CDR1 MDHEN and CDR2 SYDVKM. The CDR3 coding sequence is TGTGCCAGCAGCGAGAACGCAGGCTATAACCAGGAGACCCAGTACTTC. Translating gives CASSENAGYNQETQYF.

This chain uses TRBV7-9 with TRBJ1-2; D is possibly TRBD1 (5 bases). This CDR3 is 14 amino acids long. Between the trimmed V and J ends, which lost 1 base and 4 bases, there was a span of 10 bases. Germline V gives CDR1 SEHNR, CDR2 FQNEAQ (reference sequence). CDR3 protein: CASSLGQGRYGYTF. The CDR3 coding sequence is TGTGCCAGCAGCTTAGGTCAGGGACGCTATGGCTACACCTTC.

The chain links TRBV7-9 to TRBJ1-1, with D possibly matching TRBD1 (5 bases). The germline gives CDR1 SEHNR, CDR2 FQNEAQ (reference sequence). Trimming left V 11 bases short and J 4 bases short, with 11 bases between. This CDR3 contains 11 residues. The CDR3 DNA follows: TGTGCCGTTCAGGGCGGCACTGAAGCTTTCTTT. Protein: CAVQGGTEAFF.

The CDR3 loop is CASSYRTGLADTQYF. The CDR3 DNA reads as TGTGCCAGCAGTTATAGGACAGGGTTAGCAGATACGCAGTATTTT. The genes are TRBV6-5 and TRBJ2-3, with 8 bases matching TRBD1. Germline assignment: CDR1 MNHEY and CDR2 SVGAGI. V trimming: 3 bases; J trimming: 4 bases; junction bases outside the gene matches: 6. The CDR3 is 15 residues long.

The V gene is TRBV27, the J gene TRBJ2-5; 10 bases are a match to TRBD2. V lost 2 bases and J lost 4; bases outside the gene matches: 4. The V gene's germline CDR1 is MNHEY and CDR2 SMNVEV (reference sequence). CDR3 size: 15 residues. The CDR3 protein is CASSLSLAGVETQYF. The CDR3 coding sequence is TGTGCCAGCAGTTTAAGCCTAGCGGGAGTAGAGACCCAGTACTTC.

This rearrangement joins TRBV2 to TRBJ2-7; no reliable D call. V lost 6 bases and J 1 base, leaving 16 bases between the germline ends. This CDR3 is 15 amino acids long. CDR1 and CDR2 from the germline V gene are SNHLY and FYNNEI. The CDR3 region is CASRQNPNPSYEQYF. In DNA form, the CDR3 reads TGTGCCAGCAGACAAAATCCGAACCCTTCCTACGAGCAGTACTTC.

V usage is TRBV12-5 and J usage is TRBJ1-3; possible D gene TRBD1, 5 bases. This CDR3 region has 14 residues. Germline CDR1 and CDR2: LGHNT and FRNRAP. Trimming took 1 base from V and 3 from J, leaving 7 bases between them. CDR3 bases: TGTGCTAGTGGTTTGGGGGGCTTTGGAAACACCATATATTTT. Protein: CASGLGGFGNTIYF.

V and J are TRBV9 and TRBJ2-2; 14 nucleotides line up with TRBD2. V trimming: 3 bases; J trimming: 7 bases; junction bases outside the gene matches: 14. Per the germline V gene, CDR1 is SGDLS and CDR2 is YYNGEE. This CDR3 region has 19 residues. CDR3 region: CASSGSTSGRALDGGELFF. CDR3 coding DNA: TGTGCCAGCAGCGGTTCGACTAGCGGGAGGGCCTTAGATGGCGGGGAGCTGTTTTTT.

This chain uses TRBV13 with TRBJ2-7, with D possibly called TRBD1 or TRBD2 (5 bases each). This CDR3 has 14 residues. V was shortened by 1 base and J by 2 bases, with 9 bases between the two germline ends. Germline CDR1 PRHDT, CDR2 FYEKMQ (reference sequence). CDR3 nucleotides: TGTGCCAGCAGCTTAGAGGGACGTCCCTACGAGCAGTACTTC. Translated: CASSLEGRPYEQYF.

The CDR3 DNA is TGTGCCAGCAGTTTAGGAGGACAGGGCAATCAGCCCCAGCATTTT. It is translated as CASSLGGQGNQPQHF. This sequence joins TRBV28 and TRBJ1-5; 7 positions match TRBD1. V was clipped by 2 bases and J by 2 bases; unmatched bases: 3. The CDR3 runs 15 residues. Germline CDR1 MDHEN, CDR2 SYDVKM.

CDR3 protein: CASSLVGGSVDNEQFF. DNA of the CDR3: TGTGCCAGCAGCTTAGTTGGCGGGAGCGTGGACAATGAGCAGTTCTTC. The gene calls are TRBV7-9 and TRBJ2-1; 7 positions agree with TRBD2. V lost 1 base and J lost 5; bases outside the gene matches: 8. The germline V gene has CDR1 SEHNR and CDR2 FQNEAQ (reference sequence). CDR3 size: 16 residues.

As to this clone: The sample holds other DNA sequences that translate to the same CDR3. The CDR3 sequence: CASSFQGGYGYTF. The CDR3 DNA follows: TGTGCCAGCAGCTTTCAGGGAGGATATGGCTACACCTTC. The rearrangement joins TRBV5-4 to TRBJ1-2, with a weak D call TRBD1 (5 bases). Germline assignment: CDR1 SGHNT and CDR2 YYREEE (reference sequence). The CDR3 consists of 13 residues. V lost 2 bases and J 5 bases, leaving 10 bases between the germline ends.

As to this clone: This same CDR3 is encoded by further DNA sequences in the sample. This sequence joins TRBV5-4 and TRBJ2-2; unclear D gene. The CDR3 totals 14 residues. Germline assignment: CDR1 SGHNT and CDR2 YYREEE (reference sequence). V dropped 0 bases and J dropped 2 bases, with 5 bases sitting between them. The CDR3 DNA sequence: TGTGCCAGCAGCTTGGGGGGAAACACCGGGGAGCTGTTTTTT. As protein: CASSLGGNTGELFF.

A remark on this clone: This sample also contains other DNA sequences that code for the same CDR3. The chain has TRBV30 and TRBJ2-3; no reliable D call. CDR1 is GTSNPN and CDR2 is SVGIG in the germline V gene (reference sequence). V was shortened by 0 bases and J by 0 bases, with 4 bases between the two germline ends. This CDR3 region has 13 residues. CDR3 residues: CAWSVDSTDTQYF. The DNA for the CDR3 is TGTGCCTGGAGTGTAGACAGCACAGATACGCAGTATTTT.

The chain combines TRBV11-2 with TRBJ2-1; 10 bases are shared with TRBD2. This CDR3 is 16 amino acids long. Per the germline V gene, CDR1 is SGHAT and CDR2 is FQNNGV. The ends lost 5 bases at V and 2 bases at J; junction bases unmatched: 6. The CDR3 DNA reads TGTGCCAGCAGCCACCCGACTAGCGGGCCCTACAATGAGCAGTTCTTC. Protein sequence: CASSHPTSGPYNEQFF.

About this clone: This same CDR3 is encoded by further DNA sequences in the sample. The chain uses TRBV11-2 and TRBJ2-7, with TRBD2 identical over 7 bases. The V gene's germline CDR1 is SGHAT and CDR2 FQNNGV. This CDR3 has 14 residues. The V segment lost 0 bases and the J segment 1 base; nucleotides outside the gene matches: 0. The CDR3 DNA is TGTGCCAGCAGCTTAGAAGCGGGATCCTACGAGCAGTACTTC. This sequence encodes CASSLEAGSYEQYF. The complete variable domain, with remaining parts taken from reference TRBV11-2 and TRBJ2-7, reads EAGVAQSPRYKIIEKRQSVAFWCNPISGHATLYWYQQILGQGPKLLIQFQNNGVVDDSQLPKDRFSAERLKGVDSTLKIQPAKLEDSAVYLCASSLEAGSYEQYFGPGTRLTVT.

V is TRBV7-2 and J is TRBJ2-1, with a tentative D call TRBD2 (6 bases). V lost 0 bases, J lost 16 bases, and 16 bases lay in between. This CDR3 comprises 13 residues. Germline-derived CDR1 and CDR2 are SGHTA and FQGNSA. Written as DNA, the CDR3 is TGTGCCAGCAGCTTAGCAGAGCCCGCGGAGGGTTTCTTC. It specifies CASSLAEPAEGFF. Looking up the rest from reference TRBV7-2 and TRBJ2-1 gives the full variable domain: GAGVSQSPSNKVTEKGKDVELRCDPISGHTALYWYRQSLGQGLEFLIYFQGNSAPDKSGLPSDRFSAERTGGSVSTLTIQRTQQEDSAVYLCASSLAEPAEGFFGPGTRLTVL.

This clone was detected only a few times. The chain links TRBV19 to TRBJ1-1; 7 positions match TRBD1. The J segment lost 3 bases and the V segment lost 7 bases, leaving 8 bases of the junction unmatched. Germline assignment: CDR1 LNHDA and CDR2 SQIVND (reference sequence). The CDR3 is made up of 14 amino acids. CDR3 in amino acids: CASKETGKYTEAFF. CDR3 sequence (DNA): TGTGCCAGTAAAGAGACAGGGAAGTACACTGAAGCTTTCTTT.

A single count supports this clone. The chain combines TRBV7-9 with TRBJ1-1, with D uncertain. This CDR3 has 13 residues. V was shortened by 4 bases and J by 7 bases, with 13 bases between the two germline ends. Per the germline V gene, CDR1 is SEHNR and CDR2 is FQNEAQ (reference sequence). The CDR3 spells CASSSPARIEAFF. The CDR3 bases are TGTGCCAGCAGCTCGCCAGCAAGAATTGAAGCTTTCTTT.

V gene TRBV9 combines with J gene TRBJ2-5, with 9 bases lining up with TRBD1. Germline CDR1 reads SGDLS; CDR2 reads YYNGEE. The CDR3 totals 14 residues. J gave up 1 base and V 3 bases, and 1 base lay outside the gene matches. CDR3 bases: TGTGCCAGCAGCGACAGGGGGCTCCAAGAGACCCAGTACTTC. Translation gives CASSDRGLQETQYF.

CDR3 in amino acids: CASSPPGLETQYF. CDR3 sequence (DNA): TGTGCCAGCAGCCCTCCGGGTTTGGAGACCCAGTACTTC. The V and J genes are TRBV13 and TRBJ2-5; D call uncertain. V gave up 5 bases and J gave up 5 bases, with 12 bases separating them. The CDR3 totals 13 residues. Germline V CDR1 and CDR2: PRHDT, FYEKMQ (reference sequence).

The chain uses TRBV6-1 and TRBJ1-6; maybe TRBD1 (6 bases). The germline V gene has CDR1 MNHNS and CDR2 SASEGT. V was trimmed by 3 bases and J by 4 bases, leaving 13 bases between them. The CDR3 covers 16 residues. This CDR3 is CASSEDSPFYNSPLHF. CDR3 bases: TGTGCCAGCAGTGAGGACAGTCCCTTTTATAATTCACCCCTCCACTTT.

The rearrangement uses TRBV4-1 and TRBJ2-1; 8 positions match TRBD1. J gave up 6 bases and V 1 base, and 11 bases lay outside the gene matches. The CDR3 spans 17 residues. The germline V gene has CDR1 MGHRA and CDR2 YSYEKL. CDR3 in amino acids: CASSQGLVGQVGNEQFF. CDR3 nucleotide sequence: TGCGCCAGCAGCCAAGGGCTTGTGGGACAGGTCGGCAATGAGCAGTTCTTC.